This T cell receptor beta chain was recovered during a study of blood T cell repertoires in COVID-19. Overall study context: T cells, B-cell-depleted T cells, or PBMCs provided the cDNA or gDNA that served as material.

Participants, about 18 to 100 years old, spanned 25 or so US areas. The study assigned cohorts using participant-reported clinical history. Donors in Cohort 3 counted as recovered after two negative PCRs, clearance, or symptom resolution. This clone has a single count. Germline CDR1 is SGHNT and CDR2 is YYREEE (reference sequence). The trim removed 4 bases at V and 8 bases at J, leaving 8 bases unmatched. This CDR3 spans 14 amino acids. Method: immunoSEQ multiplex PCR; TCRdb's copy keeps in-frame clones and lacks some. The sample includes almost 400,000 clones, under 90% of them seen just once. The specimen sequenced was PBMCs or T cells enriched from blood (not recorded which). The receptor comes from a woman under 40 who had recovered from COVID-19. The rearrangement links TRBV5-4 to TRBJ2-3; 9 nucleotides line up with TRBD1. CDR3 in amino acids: CASSPTGGGGTQYF. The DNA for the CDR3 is TGTGCCAGCAGCCCGACAGGGGGAGGTGGTACGCAGTATTTT. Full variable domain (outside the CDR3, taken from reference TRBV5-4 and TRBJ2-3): ETGVTQSPTHLIKTRGQQVTLRCSSQSGHNTVSWYQQALGQGPQFIFQYYREEENGRGNFPPRFSGLQFPNYSSELNVNALELDDSALYLCASSPTGGGGTQYFGPGTRLTVL.